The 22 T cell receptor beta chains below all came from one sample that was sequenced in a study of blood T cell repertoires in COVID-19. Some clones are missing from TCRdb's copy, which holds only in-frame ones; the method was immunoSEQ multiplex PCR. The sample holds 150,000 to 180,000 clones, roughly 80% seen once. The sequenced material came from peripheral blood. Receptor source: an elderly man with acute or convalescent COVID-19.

CDR3 DNA sequence: TGTGCCAGTAGTATCCAGGGGGCGGCGGGCAATCAGCCCCAGCATTTT. It codes for CASSIQGAAGNQPQHF. J is TRBJ1-5 and V is TRBV19; 8 nucleotides align to TRBD1. Per germline, CDR1 LNHDA and CDR2 SQIVND (reference sequence). This CDR3 spans 16 amino acids. J lost 2 bases, V lost 3 bases, and 6 bases had no gene match.

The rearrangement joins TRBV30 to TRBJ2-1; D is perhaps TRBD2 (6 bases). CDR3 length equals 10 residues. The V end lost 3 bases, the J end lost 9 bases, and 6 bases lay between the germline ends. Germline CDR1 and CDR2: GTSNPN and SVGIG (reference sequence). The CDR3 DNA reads TGTGCCTGGAGGGGGGGTGAGCAGTTCTTC. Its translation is CAWRGGEQFF.

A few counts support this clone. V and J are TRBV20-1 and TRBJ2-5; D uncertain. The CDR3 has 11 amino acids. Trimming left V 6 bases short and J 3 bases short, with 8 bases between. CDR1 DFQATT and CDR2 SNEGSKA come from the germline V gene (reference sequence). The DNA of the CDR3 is TGCAGTGCCCTGGCGGAAGAGACCCAGTACTTC. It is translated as CSALAEETQYF.

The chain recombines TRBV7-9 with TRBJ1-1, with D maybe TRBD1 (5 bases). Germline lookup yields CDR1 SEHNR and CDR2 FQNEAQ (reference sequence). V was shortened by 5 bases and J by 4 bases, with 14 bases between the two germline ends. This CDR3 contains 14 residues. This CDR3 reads CASSTYGGGTEAFF. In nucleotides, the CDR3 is TGTGCCAGCAGCACTTACGGGGGTGGCACTGAAGCTTTCTTT.

The CDR3 bases are TGTGCCAGCAGTGGACAGGGCACAGATACGCAGTATTTT. Translating it yields CASSGQGTDTQYF. The chain employs TRBV6-6 and TRBJ2-3; 7 nucleotides agree with TRBD1. After removal of 5 bases from V and 1 base from J, the junction contained 0 bases not matched to a gene. Per germline, CDR1 MNHNY and CDR2 SVGAGI (reference sequence). This CDR3 contains 13 residues.

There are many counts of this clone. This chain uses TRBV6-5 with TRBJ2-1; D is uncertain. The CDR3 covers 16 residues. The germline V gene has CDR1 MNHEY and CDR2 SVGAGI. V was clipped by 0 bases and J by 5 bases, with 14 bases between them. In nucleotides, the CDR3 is TGTGCCAGCAGTTACTCGTCTACCCGGTCCCACAATGAGCAGTTCTTC. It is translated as CASSYSSTRSHNEQFF.

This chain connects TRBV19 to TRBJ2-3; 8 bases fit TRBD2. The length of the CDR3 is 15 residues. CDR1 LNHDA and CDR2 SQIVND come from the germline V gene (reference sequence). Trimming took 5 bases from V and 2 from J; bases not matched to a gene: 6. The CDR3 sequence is CASSPRGGDTDTQYF. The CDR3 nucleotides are TGTGCCAGTAGTCCCCGGGGGGGAGACACAGATACGCAGTATTTT.

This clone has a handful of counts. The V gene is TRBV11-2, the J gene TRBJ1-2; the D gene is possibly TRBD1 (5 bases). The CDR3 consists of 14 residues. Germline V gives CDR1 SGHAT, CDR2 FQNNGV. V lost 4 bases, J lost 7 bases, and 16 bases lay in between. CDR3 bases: TGTGCCAGCAGCTCCGGGGGGGAGGGATCTGGCTACACCTTC. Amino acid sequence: CASSSGGEGSGYTF. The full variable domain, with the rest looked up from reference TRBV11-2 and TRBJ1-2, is EAGVAQSPRYKIIEKRQSVAFWCNPISGHATLYWYQQILGQGPKLLIQFQNNGVVDDSQLPKDRFSAERLKGVDSTLKIQPAKLEDSAVYLCASSSGGEGSGYTFGSGTRLTVV.

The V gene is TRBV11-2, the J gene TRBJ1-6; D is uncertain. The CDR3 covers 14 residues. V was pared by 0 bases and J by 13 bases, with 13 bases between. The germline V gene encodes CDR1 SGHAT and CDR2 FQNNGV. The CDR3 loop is CASSLDPRGGPLHF. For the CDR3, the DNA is TGTGCCAGCAGCTTAGATCCTCGAGGAGGGCCCCTCCACTTT.

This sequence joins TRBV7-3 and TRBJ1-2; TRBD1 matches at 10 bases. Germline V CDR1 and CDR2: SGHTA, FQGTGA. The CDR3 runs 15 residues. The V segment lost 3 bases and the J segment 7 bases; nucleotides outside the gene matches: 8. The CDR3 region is CASSLIGQGGGGYTF. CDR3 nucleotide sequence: TGTGCCAGCAGCTTGATCGGACAGGGGGGAGGTGGCTACACCTTC.

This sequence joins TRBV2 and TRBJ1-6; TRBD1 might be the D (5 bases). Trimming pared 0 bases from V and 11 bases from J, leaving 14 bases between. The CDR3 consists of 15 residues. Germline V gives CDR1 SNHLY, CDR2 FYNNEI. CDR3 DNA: TGTGCCAGCAGTGAAGCGCTTCTGGGAGGGGCACCCCTCCACTTT. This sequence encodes CASSEALLGGAPLHF.

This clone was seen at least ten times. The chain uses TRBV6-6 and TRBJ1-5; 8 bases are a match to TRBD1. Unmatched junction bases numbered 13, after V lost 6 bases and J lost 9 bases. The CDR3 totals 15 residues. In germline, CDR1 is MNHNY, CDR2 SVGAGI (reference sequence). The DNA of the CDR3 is TGTGCCAGCAGCCAGGGGACAGGCTCTGGAGGGCCCCAGCATTTT. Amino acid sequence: CASSQGTGSGGPQHF.

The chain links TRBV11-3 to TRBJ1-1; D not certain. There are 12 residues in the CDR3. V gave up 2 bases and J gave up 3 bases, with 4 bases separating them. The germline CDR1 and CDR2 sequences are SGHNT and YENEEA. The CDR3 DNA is TGTGCCAGCAGCTTACGTGACACTGAAGCTTTCTTT. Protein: CASSLRDTEAFF.

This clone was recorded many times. CDR3 bases: TGTGCCAGCAGCCGGACAGGGGCCTCATCACGACTTCCCTACGAGCAGTACTTC. Protein sequence: CASSRTGASSRLPYEQYF. The V call is TRBV11-2, the J call TRBJ2-7; 9 bases are a match to TRBD1. The CDR3 contains 18 residues. The V gene's germline CDR1 is SGHAT and CDR2 FQNNGV. The V gene end was trimmed by 5 bases and the J gene end by 2 bases; junction bases not matched to a gene: 16.

The CDR3 DNA reads TGTGCCAGCAGCCTGGGGGGAGAGACCTACGAGCAGTACTTC. This translates into CASSLGGETYEQYF. The chain links TRBV5-4 to TRBJ2-7; the D gene is possibly TRBD2 (6 bases). Germline assignment: CDR1 SGHNT and CDR2 YYREEE (reference sequence). This CDR3 region has 14 residues. The germline V and J ends were trimmed by 4 bases and 2 bases, with 13 bases remaining between them. The full variable domain, completed using reference TRBV5-4 and TRBJ2-7, is ETGVTQSPTHLIKTRGQQVTLRCSSQSGHNTVSWYQQALGQGPQFIFQYYREEENGRGNFPPRFSGLQFPNYSSELNVNALELDDSALYLCASSLGGETYEQYFGPGTRLTVT.

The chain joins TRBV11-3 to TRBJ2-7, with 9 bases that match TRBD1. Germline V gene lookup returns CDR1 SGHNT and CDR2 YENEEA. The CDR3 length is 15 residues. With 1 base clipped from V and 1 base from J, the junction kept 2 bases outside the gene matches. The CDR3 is CASSLVGQGSYEQYF. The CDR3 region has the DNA TGTGCCAGCAGCTTAGTGGGACAGGGATCCTACGAGCAGTACTTC.

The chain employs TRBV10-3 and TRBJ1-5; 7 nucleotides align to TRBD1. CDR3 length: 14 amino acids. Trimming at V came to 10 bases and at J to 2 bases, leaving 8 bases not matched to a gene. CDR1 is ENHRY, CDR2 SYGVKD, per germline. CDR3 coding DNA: TGTGCCACCGAGGGGGCAGGAGGCAATCAGCCCCAGCATTTT. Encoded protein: CATEGAGGNQPQHF.

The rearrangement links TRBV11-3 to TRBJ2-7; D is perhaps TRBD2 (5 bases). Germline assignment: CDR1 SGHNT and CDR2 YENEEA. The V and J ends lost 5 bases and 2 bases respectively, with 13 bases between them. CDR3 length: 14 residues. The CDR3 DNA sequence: TGTGCCAGCAGCCCCCGTGAGGGCGCCTACGAGCAGTACTTC. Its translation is CASSPREGAYEQYF.

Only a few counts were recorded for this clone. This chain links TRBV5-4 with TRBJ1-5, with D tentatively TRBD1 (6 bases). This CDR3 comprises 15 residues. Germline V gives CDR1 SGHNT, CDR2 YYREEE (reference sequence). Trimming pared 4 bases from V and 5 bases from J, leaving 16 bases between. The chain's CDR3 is CASSGGGGPDQPQHF. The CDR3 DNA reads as TGTGCCAGCAGCGGCGGGGGGGGGCCCGATCAGCCCCAGCATTTT.

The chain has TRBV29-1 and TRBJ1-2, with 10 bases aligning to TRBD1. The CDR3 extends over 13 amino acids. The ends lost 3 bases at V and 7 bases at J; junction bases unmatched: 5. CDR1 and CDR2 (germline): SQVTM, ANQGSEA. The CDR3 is CSVDDRGLGGYTF. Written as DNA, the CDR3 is TGCAGCGTTGATGACAGGGGGCTTGGTGGCTACACCTTC.

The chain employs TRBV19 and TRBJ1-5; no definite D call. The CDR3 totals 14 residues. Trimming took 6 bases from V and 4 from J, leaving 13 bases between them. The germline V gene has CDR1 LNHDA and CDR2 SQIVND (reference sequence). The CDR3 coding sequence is TGTGCCAGTAGCCCCATGGGCCGGAATCAGCCCCAGCATTTT. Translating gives CASSPMGRNQPQHF.

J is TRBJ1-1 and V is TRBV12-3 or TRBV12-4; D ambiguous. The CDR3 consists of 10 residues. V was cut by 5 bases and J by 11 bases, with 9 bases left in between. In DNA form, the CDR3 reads TGTGCCAGCAGTCGCGGCACGGCTTTCTTT. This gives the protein CASSRGTAFF.